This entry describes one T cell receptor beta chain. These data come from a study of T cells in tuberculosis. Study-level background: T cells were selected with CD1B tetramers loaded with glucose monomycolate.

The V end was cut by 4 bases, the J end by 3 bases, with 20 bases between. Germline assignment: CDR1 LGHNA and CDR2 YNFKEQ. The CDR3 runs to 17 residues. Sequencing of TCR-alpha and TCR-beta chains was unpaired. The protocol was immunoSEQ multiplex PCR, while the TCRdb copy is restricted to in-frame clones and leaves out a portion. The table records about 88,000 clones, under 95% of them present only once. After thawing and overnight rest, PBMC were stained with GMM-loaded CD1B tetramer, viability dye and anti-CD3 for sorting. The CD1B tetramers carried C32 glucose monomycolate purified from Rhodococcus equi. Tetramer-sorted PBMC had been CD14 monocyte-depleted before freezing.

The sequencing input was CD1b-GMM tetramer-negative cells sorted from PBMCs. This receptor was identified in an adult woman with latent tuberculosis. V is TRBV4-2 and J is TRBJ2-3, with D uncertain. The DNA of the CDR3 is TGTGCCAGCAGCCCCCGAGGTTTGCACGACGTTACAGATACGCAGTATTTT. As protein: CASSPRGLHDVTDTQYF.